The 27 T cell receptor beta chains in this list originate from one sample, sequenced in a study of persistence of HIV-infected CD4 T cells. This nonspecific control used anti-CD3/anti-CD28 bead stimulation of CD4+ T cells. Responding CD4+ T cells were sorted by upregulation of both CD40 ligand and CD69. Their specific antigens are unknown. Sequencing used immunoSEQ version 4 in survey mode. Libraries were prepared by immunoSEQ multiplex PCR; TCRdb keeps only in-frame clonotypes and omits some of them. The table lists tens of thousands of clones, around 90% of them singletons, with roughly 0.45% in the top ten. This specimen was CD4+ T cells sorted from PBMCs after roughly 20-hour stimulation, taken from a patient who received antiretroviral therapy. These receptor sequences come from an adult woman with HIV who was CMV-seropositive.

This clone was seen a single time. The V call is TRBV18, the J call TRBJ1-1; the match to TRBD1 covers 7 bases. From germline, CDR1 is KGHSH and CDR2 LQKENI. V lost 5 bases, J lost 2 bases, and 5 bases stayed unmatched. CDR3 length: 14 residues. For the CDR3, the DNA is TGTGCCAGCTCAACAGGGGTTATAAACACTGAAGCTTTCTTT. It yields the protein CASSTGVINTEAFF.

V is TRBV5-1 and J is TRBJ1-2; 9 positions match TRBD1. This CDR3 has 14 amino acids. The germline CDR1 and CDR2 sequences are SGHRS and YFSETQ. The V gene end was trimmed by 4 bases and the J gene end by 3 bases; junction bases not matched to a gene: 4. The CDR3, as DNA: TGCGCCAGCAGCCCGGGGGACAGGGACTATGGCTACACCTTC. Amino acids: CASSPGDRDYGYTF.

The count of this clone is one. V is TRBV4-2 and J is TRBJ2-1, with TRBD1 matching over 7 bases. Germline lookup yields CDR1 LGHNA and CDR2 YNFKEQ. V was pared by 4 bases and J by 0 bases, with 9 bases of the junction left unmatched. CDR3 length equals 17 residues. The chain's CDR3 is CASSPPLTGISYNEQFF. Here the CDR3 DNA reads TGTGCCAGCAGCCCTCCCCTGACAGGGATCTCCTACAATGAGCAGTTCTTC.

The genes are TRBV25-1 and TRBJ2-1, with 10 bases that match TRBD2. The V segment lost 1 base and the J segment 7 bases; nucleotides outside the gene matches: 4. Germline V CDR1 and CDR2: MGHDK, SYGVNS. This CDR3 spans 15 amino acids. CDR3 nucleotides: TGTGCCAGCAGTGAATGGACTAGCGGCACTAATGAGCAGTTCTTC. Amino acid sequence: CASSEWTSGTNEQFF. Filled out from reference TRBV25-1 and TRBJ2-1, the complete variable domain reads EADIYQTPRYLVIGTGKKITLECSQTMGHDKMYWYQQDPGMELHLIHYSYGVNSTEKGDLSSESTVSRIRTEHFPLTLESARPSHTSQYLCASSEWTSGTNEQFFGPGTRLTVL.

The chain links TRBV7-8 to TRBJ1-3, with unresolved D. CDR1 is SGHVS, CDR2 FQNEAQ, per germline. This CDR3 region has 17 residues. V was clipped by 3 bases and J by 0 bases, with 15 bases between them. The CDR3 bases are TGTGCCAGCAGCTTTGGACTCGTCCGCCGCTCTGGAAACACCATATATTTT. It is translated as CASSFGLVRRSGNTIYF. Based on the CDR3 plus reference TRBV7-8 and TRBJ1-3, the full variable domain is GAGVSQSPRYKVAKRGQDVALRCDPISGHVSLFWYQQALGQGPEFLTYFQNEAQLDKSGLPSDRFFAERPEGSVSTLKIQRTQQEDSAVYLCASSFGLVRRSGNTIYFGEGSWLTVV.

This chain joins TRBV6-6 and TRBJ1-1, with TRBD1 matching over 11 bases. In germline, CDR1 is MNHNY, CDR2 SVGAGI (reference sequence). The CDR3 spans 17 residues. V shed 5 bases and J 1 base; nucleotides not matched to a gene: 9. CDR3 DNA: TGTGCCAGCAGTCGAGCCCGGGACAGGGGGACGAACACTGAAGCTTTCTTT. Its protein product is CASSRARDRGTNTEAFF.

This chain joins TRBV5-5 and TRBJ2-7, with 10 bases aligning to TRBD2. Germline CDR1 SGHKS, CDR2 YYEKEE (reference sequence). This CDR3 is built from 16 residues. J lost 1 base, V lost 1 base, and 5 bases had no gene match. The CDR3 nucleotides are TGTGCCAGCAGCTTGAGGCTAGCGGGGGTTTCCTACGAGCAGTACGTC. It translates to CASSLRLAGVSYEQYV.

In nucleotides, the CDR3 is TGTGCCAGTAGCGGGGACCGCGGAGATACGCAGTATTTT. Translated, it gives CASSGDRGDTQYF. This chain connects TRBV19 to TRBJ2-3; either TRBD1 or TRBD2 may fit D (5 bases each). V lost 6 bases, J lost 5 bases, and 12 bases lay in between. CDR1 is LNHDA, CDR2 SQIVND, per germline (reference sequence). The CDR3 consists of 13 residues.

V is TRBV30 and J is TRBJ1-2; D not resolved. The V end lost 1 base, the J end lost 0 bases, and 9 bases lay between the germline ends. In germline, CDR1 is GTSNPN, CDR2 SVGIG (reference sequence). The CDR3 consists of 14 residues. CDR3 sequence (DNA): TGTGCCTGGAGTGGCGACGGAGCTAACTATGGCTACACCTTC. This translates into CAWSGDGANYGYTF.

The chain links TRBV19 to TRBJ1-1; D remains unclear. From germline, CDR1 is LNHDA and CDR2 SQIVND (reference sequence). There are 13 residues in the CDR3. Deletions cut 7 bases from V and 1 base from J, with 10 bases between. Written as DNA, the CDR3 is TGTGCCAGTATAGCGCCCGGGAACACTGAAGCTTTCTTT. This encodes CASIAPGNTEAFF.

V usage is TRBV9 and J usage is TRBJ2-1, with 12 bases aligning to TRBD1. The CDR3 covers 18 residues. In germline, CDR1 is SGDLS, CDR2 YYNGEE. V trimming: 3 bases; J trimming: 3 bases; junction bases outside the gene matches: 10. The CDR3 spells CASSARRGQGAYYNEQFF. CDR3 DNA: TGTGCCAGCAGCGCCCGTAGGGGACAGGGGGCGTACTACAATGAGCAGTTCTTC. The full variable domain, with the rest looked up from reference TRBV9 and TRBJ2-1, is DSGVTQTPKHLITATGQRVTLRCSPRSGDLSVYWYQQSLDQGLQFLIQYYNGEERAKGNILERFSAQQFPDLHSELNLSSLELGDSALYFCASSARRGQGAYYNEQFFGPGTRLTVL.

The chain uses TRBV10-3 and TRBJ2-1, with TRBD2 identical over 7 bases. This CDR3 comprises 19 residues. Germline-derived CDR1 and CDR2 are ENHRY and SYGVKD. The V gene end was trimmed by 4 bases and the J gene end by 4 bases; junction bases not matched to a gene: 19. CDR3 sequence (DNA): TGTGCCATCAGTGTGGAGCGGGGCGCCGTGGGGGTCCTTTACAATGAGCAGTTCTTC. Translation: CAISVERGAVGVLYNEQFF.

The V gene is TRBV12-2, the J gene TRBJ1-5; the D call of TRBD1 is as the table states it, not checked on the DNA. TRBV12-2 is shown as a pseudogene. The length of the CDR3 is 16 residues. CDR3 nucleotides: TGTGCAAGTCGCTTAGGTAAAGGGGGCATCGTTCAGCCCCAGCATTTT. Residues: CASRLGKGGIVQPQHF.

The J gene is TRBJ1-1, the V gene TRBV30; weak D call: TRBD1 (5 bases). Germline V gives CDR1 GTSNPN, CDR2 SVGIG (reference sequence). The CDR3 spans 15 residues. Trimming removed 0 bases at V and 1 base at J, with 12 bases between. CDR3 sequence (DNA): TGTGCCTGGAGTGTATGGGGGACGAAGAACACTGAAGCTTTCTTT. This gives the protein CAWSVWGTKNTEAFF.

V usage is TRBV6-6 and J usage is TRBJ2-6; 10 bases map to TRBD1. Per germline, CDR1 MNHNY and CDR2 SVGAGI (reference sequence). The V segment lost 5 bases and the J segment 0 bases; nucleotides outside the gene matches: 16. This CDR3 region has 21 residues. The CDR3 region has the DNA TGTGCCAGCAGTCCACTTTTGGAACGGACAGGGGGGATCTCTGGGGCCAACGTCCTGACTTTC. Translating gives CASSPLLERTGGISGANVLTF.

CDR3 DNA sequence: TGTGCCTGGAGTTTGGGACTCCAAGAGACCCAGTACTTC. It specifies CAWSLGLQETQYF. This chain links TRBV30 with TRBJ2-5; the D gene is possibly TRBD2 (6 bases). The CDR3 spans 13 residues. Deletions cut 2 bases from V and 1 base from J, with 8 bases between. From germline, CDR1 is GTSNPN and CDR2 SVGIG (reference sequence).

This sequence joins TRBV6-5 and TRBJ2-3; D is unclear. Germline V CDR1 and CDR2: MNHEY, SVGAGI. Trimming cost V 6 bases and J 4 bases, with 8 bases left between them. The CDR3 spans 12 residues. The CDR3 DNA reads as TGTGCCAGCAGGCTAGTTTCAGATACGCAGTATTTT. Protein product: CASRLVSDTQYF.

The gene calls are TRBV6-5 and TRBJ1-1; weak D call: TRBD1 (5 bases). Between the trimmed V and J ends, which lost 5 bases and 5 bases, there was a span of 15 bases. This CDR3 has 14 residues. CDR1 is MNHEY and CDR2 is SVGAGI in the germline V gene. CDR3 coding DNA: TGTGCCAGCAGTCCCCGTGTCGGGGGGACTGAAGCTTTCTTT. It codes for CASSPRVGGTEAFF.

The rearrangement links TRBV5-1 to TRBJ1-6, with a weak D call TRBD1 (6 bases). The CDR3 is 15 residues long. Germline V gene lookup returns CDR1 SGHRS and CDR2 YFSETQ. With 4 bases removed from V and 8 bases from J, the gap between germline ends came to 16 bases. CDR3 protein: CASSMRTDSYSPLHF. In DNA form, the CDR3 reads TGCGCCAGCAGCATGCGGACAGATTCGTATTCACCCCTCCACTTT.

This clone was detected once. The rearrangement joins TRBV30 to TRBJ1-6; the D is unclear. This CDR3 has 15 residues. With 0 bases removed from V and 0 bases from J, the gap between germline ends came to 6 bases. Germline V CDR1 and CDR2: GTSNPN, SVGIG (reference sequence). The CDR3 spells CAWSVRSSYNSPLHF. The CDR3 nucleotides are TGTGCCTGGAGTGTACGATCCTCCTATAATTCACCCCTCCACTTT.

This clone turned up a few times. This chain joins TRBV7-9 and TRBJ1-6; D unresolved. V lost 5 bases and J 7 bases, leaving 12 bases between the germline ends. This CDR3 has 14 residues. Germline V lookup: CDR1 SEHNR, CDR2 FQNEAQ (reference sequence). The CDR3 region has the DNA TGTGCCAGCAGCCGTGATGCAGAGAATTCACCCCTCCACTTT. Translation gives CASSRDAENSPLHF. The full variable domain, its missing parts supplied by reference TRBV7-9 and TRBJ1-6, is DTGVSQNPRHKITKRGQNVTFRCDPISEHNRLYWYRQTLGQGPEFLTYFQNEAQLEKSRLLSDRFSAERPKGSFSTLEIQRTEQGDSAMYLCASSRDAENSPLHFGNGTRLTVT.

The CDR3 DNA reads TGTGCCAGCAGCTCGATCGGGGTTGGACGTGAAGCTTTCTTT. Its translation: CASSSIGVGREAFF. V and J are TRBV7-2 and TRBJ1-1; D is unresolved. Trimming cost V 4 bases and J 7 bases, with 16 bases left between them. This CDR3 is built from 14 residues. The germline CDR1 and CDR2 sequences are SGHTA and FQGNSA. Filled out from reference TRBV7-2 and TRBJ1-1, the complete variable domain reads GAGVSQSPSNKVTEKGKDVELRCDPISGHTALYWYRQSLGQGLEFLIYFQGNSAPDKSGLPSDRFSAERTGGSVSTLTIQRTQQEDSAVYLCASSSIGVGREAFFGQGTRLTVV.

The chain has TRBV19 and TRBJ2-2, with D perhaps matching TRBD1 or TRBD2 (5 bases each). Germline CDR1 reads LNHDA; CDR2 reads SQIVND (reference sequence). This CDR3 contains 15 residues. Deletions cut 3 bases from V and 6 bases from J, with 14 bases between. The CDR3 spells CASSIVMGRAGELFF. The CDR3 DNA reads as TGTGCCAGTAGTATCGTGATGGGACGAGCCGGGGAGCTGTTTTTT.

The chain couples TRBV7-9 to TRBJ1-5, with D unresolved. The CDR3 sequence is 14 residues long. Trimming left V 1 base short and J 5 bases short, with 9 bases between. Germline V gene lookup returns CDR1 SEHNR and CDR2 FQNEAQ (reference sequence). CDR3 nucleotide sequence: TGTGCCAGCAGCTTAGGTGGCAGAGATCAGCCCCAGCATTTT. This codes for CASSLGGRDQPQHF.

As concerns this clone: The identical CDR3 is also encoded by other nucleotide sequences in the sample. The chain employs TRBV9 and TRBJ2-6; the match to TRBD2 covers 11 bases. V trimming: 1 base; J trimming: 4 bases; junction bases outside the gene matches: 7. The length of the CDR3 is 18 residues. CDR1 is SGDLS and CDR2 is YYNGEE in the germline V gene. The CDR3 nucleotides read TGTGCCAGCAGCGTACAGTTTAGCGGGGGGGCGGGGGCCAACGTCCTGACTTTC. Translating it yields CASSVQFSGGAGANVLTF.

There are a few counts of this clone. This rearrangement joins TRBV15 to TRBJ2-1; 9 bases are a match to TRBD1. After removal of 6 bases from V and 8 bases from J, the junction contained 14 bases not matched to a gene. The CDR3 is 16 residues long. Germline V gene data show CDR1 as LNHNV and CDR2 as YYDKDF (reference sequence). The CDR3 DNA reads as TGTGCCACCAGTAGCCTCCCGGGACAGGGAATCGATGAGCAGTTCTTC. It encodes CATSSLPGQGIDEQFF.

V is TRBV5-6 and J is TRBJ2-7, with D unresolved. CDR1 SGHDT and CDR2 YYEEEE come from the germline V gene. V shed 0 bases and J shed 3 bases, with 4 bases lying between them. This CDR3 contains 12 residues. The CDR3 DNA sequence: TGTGCCAGCAGCTTGGACCGCTACGAGCAGTACTTC. Protein product: CASSLDRYEQYF.